The rows below give T cell receptor beta chains drawn from one sample of a study of T cells in Graves' hyperthyroidism and ophthalmopathy. Via MiXCR, TCRdb re-called the multiplex PCR reads, giving one row per CDR3 protein. The table lists about 360,000 distinct CDR3 sequences, less than 15% of them singletons. Specimen: blood. The origin of the receptors is a young woman with Graves' hyperthyroidism. CDR3s leave out the opening cysteine and the closing phenylalanine or tryptophan.

j_gene	v_gene	len	CDR3aa
TRBJ1-2	TRBV12-3/TRBV12-4	11	ASSLGTGDGYT
TRBJ2-1	TRBV9	12	ASSVSRDHNEQF
TRBJ2-5	TRBV5-1	13	ASSLGQATQETQY
TRBJ2-3	TRBV4-1	12	ASSLAGGSDTQY
TRBJ1-1	TRBV12-3/TRBV12-4	11	ASSGGGYTEAF
TRBJ1-5	TRBV20-1	14	SATDGQGMSNQPQH
TRBJ2-4	TRBV7-2	10	ASSGQKNIQY
TRBJ2-7	TRBV12-3/TRBV12-4	13	ASSLVAGTSYEQY
TRBJ1-2	TRBV4-1	12	ASSPTGQDYGYT
TRBJ1-1	TRBV5-1	12	ASGQGARNTEAF
TRBJ2-3	TRBV18	14	ASSPRSLGGTDTQY
TRBJ2-2	TRBV7-2	14	TSSLVTGDGTGELF
TRBJ1-2	TRBV12-3/TRBV12-4	12	ASSSDGGNYGYT
TRBJ2-7	TRBV24-1	12	ATSAPTVSYEQY
TRBJ2-7	TRBV4-1	15	ASSLRDRGTSSYEQY
TRBJ1-1	TRBV28	12	ASSFPRGRTEAF
TRBJ1-4	TRBV7-2	12	AGSLGAQAEKLF
TRBJ1-1	TRBV11-2	11	ASSLEGSGRAF
TRBJ2-6	TRBV5-5	15	ASSLSFRGAGANVLT
TRBJ2-5	TRBV7-2	11	ASSSWREETQD
TRBJ2-1	TRBV28	11	ASRVESTNEQF
TRBJ1-5	TRBV7-2	15	ASSSLPQGMGNQPQH
TRBJ2-6	TRBV7-9	14	ASSSPGLSGANVLT
TRBJ1-2	TRBV30	10	AWSPGLGGYT
TRBJ2-2	TRBV27	13	ASSRQGARTGELF
TRBJ1-1	TRBV7-2	12	ASSLDGTAKKAF